These T cell receptor beta chains were read from a single sample in a study of cytomegalovirus exposure and HLA in healthy donors. Libraries were prepared by immunoSEQ multiplex PCR; TCRdb keeps only in-frame clonotypes and omits some of them. The sample has about 130,000 clones, over 85% seen once. The sample taken for sequencing was PBMCs. Receptors originate from a man aged 25 to 45 in good health and CMV-seronegative. CDR3s include the opening cysteine and the closing phenylalanine or tryptophan. Clone size is stated in some rows and not others, as once, few, many or a class when expanded.

v_gene,abundance,j_gene,CDR3aa
TRBV9,once,TRBJ2-7,CASSPDGQNLYEQYF
TRBV6-5,medium-sized,TRBJ2-2,CASSYSKEGSGELFF
TRBV18,-,TRBJ2-3,CASSPRGLLTDTQYF
TRBV7-7,-,TRBJ1-3,CASSLSTGAGNTIYF
TRBV14,-,TRBJ2-1,CASSQGLADEQFF
TRBV2,-,TRBJ2-4,CASSEEVGGRGSF
TRBV7-2,-,TRBJ2-1,CASSSRGATRNEQFF
TRBV5-1,-,TRBJ2-2,CASSLVENTGELFF
TRBV5-1,-,TRBJ2-2,CASSLIGGNTGELFF
TRBV4-1,once,TRBJ2-7,CASSQEQGSYEQYF
TRBV6-1,-,TRBJ1-5,CASSESDRVQPQHF
TRBV28,-,TRBJ2-3,CASSAYGTGDADTQYF
TRBV5-6,-,TRBJ2-3,CASSPLSENGQYF
TRBV6-6,-,TRBJ2-4,CASSQGTGEAKNIQYF
TRBV14,-,TRBJ2-7,CASSQSEGPFFEQYF
TRBV5-1,once,TRBJ1-4,CASSLVPADEKLFF
TRBV4-3,-,TRBJ2-7,CASSQARTEPYEQYF
TRBV7-6,-,TRBJ2-1,CASSLGSGGVYNEQFF
TRBV4-2,-,TRBJ2-7,CASSPHKDRGGYEQYF
TRBV27,-,TRBJ2-2,CASSLKNRDRVWGTGELFF
TRBV9,-,TRBJ1-1,CASSVEIGTEAFF
TRBV18,-,TRBJ1-2,CASSPQRYRDYGYTF
TRBV10-3,-,TRBJ2-7,CAISARVAGQGSFGIHEQYF
TRBV5-1,-,TRBJ2-7,CASSLDGGLTSYEQYF
TRBV4-1,-,TRBJ1-1,CASSQTTESYTEAFF
TRBV4-2,-,TRBJ2-6,CASSPIMGQGATGANVLTF
TRBV7-8,-,TRBJ2-7,CASSLGTGGHEQYF
TRBV6-1,-,TRBJ2-1,CASSELAGVRLSYNEQFF
TRBV6-6,-,TRBJ2-5,CASSYRRDGETQYF
TRBV21-1,-,TRBJ2-7,CASSSSGTPPPYEQYF
TRBV7-2,-,TRBJ2-7,CASTPGNRAYEQYF
TRBV5-1,-,TRBJ2-7,CASSLGAGQPYEQYF
TRBV5-1,-,TRBJ2-3,CASSLTRGSTDTQYF
TRBV9,-,TRBJ1-5,CASSAAGGPNQPQHF
TRBV11-2,-,TRBJ2-2,CASSSRETGELFF
TRBV5-1,-,TRBJ2-7,CASSLEGAAPLYEQYF
TRBV5-1,-,TRBJ1-2,CASSTGTDYGYTF
TRBV28,-,TRBJ1-3,CASTTPRGSGNTIYF
TRBV5-1,-,TRBJ1-2,CASSLAPGRNGYTF
TRBV28,few,TRBJ1-1,CASSLTTYSQNTEAFF
TRBV5-4,-,TRBJ1-2,CASSLTGVQGYTF
TRBV2,once,TRBJ2-4,CASSDEFLAKNIQYF
TRBV29-1,-,TRBJ2-1,CSVGQTSGGYSYNEQFF
TRBV7-2,-,TRBJ2-1,CASSPPGARYNEQFF